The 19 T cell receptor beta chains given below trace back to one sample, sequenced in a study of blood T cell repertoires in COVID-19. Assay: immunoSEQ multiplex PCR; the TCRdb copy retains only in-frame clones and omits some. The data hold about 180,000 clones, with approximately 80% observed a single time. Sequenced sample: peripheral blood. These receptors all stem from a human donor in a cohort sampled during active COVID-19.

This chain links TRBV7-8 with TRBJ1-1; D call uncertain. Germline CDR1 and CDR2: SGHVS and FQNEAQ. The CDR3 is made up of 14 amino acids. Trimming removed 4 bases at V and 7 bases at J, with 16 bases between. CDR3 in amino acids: CASSSSGKRGEAFF. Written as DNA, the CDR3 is TGTGCCAGCAGCTCCTCCGGGAAACGGGGTGAAGCTTTCTTT.

The CDR3 protein is CARSSRDSVYNSPLHF. The CDR3 DNA reads TGTGCCAGAAGCTCCCGGGACAGCGTCTATAATTCACCCCTCCACTTT. The rearrangement joins TRBV5-3 to TRBJ1-6; 7 bases line up with TRBD1. TRBV5-3 is marked as an open reading frame, function uncertain. The CDR3 runs to 16 residues. J gave up 3 bases and V 3 bases, and 6 bases lay outside the gene matches.

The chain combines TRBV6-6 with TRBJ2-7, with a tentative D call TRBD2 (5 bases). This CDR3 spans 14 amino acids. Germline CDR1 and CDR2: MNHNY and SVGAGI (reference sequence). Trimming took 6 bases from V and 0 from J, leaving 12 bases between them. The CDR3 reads CASSVLGTSYEQYF. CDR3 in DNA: TGTGCCAGCAGCGTACTAGGCACCTCCTACGAGCAGTACTTC.

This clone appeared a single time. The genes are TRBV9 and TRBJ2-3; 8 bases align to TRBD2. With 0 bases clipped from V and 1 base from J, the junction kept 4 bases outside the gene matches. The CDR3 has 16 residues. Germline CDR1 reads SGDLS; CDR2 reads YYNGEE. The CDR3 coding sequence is TGTGCCAGCAGCGTAGTAGAAGCGGGGGGCACAGATACGCAGTATTTT. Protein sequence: CASSVVEAGGTDTQYF.

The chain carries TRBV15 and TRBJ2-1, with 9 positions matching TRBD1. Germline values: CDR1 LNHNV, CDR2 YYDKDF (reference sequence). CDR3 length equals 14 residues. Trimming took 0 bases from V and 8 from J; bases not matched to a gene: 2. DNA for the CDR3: TGTGCCACCAGCAGAGAGGGACAGGGAGATGAGCAGTTCTTC. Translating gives CATSREGQGDEQFF.

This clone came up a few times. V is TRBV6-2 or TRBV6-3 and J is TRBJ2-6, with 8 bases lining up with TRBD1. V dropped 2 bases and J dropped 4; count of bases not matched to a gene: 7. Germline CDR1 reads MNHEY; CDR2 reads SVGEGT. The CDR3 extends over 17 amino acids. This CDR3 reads CASSYPPTGAGANVLTF. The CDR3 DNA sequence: TGTGCCAGCAGTTACCCCCCGACAGGGGCCGGGGCCAACGTCCTGACTTTC.

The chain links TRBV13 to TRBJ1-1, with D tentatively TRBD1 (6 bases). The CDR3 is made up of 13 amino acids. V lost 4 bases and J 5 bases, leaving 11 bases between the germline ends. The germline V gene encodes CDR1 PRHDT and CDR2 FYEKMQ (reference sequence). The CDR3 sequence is CASSSGQKTEAFF. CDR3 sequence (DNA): TGTGCCAGCAGCTCAGGACAGAAAACTGAAGCTTTCTTT.

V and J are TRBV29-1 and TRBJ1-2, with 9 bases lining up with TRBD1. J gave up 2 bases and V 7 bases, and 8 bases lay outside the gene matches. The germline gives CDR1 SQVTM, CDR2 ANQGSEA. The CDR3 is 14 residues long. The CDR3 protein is CSDRPGQGNYGYTF. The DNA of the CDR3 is TGCAGCGATAGACCGGGACAGGGAAACTATGGCTACACCTTC.

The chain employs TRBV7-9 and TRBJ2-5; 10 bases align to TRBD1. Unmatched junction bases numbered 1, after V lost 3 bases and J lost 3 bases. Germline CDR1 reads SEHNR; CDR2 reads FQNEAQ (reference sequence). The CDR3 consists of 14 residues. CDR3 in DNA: TGTGCCAGCAGCTTTGGACAGGGGGAAGAGACCCAGTACTTC. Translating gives CASSFGQGEETQYF.

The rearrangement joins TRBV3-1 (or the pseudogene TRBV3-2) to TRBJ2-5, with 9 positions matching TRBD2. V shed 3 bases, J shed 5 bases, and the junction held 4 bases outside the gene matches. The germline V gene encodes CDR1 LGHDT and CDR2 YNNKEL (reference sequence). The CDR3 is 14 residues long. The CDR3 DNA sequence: TGTGCCAGCAGCCATAGCGGGAGTCGGGAGACCCAGTACTTC. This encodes CASSHSGSRETQYF.

The CDR3 spells CASSPGQGALGNTIYF. The CDR3 region has the DNA TGTGCCAGCAGCCCCGGACAGGGGGCTCTTGGAAACACCATATATTTT. The chain carries TRBV7-2 and TRBJ1-3, with 11 bases lining up with TRBD1. CDR3 length: 16 amino acids. After removal of 5 bases from V and 3 bases from J, the junction contained 6 bases not matched to a gene. Germline values: CDR1 SGHTA, CDR2 FQGNSA.

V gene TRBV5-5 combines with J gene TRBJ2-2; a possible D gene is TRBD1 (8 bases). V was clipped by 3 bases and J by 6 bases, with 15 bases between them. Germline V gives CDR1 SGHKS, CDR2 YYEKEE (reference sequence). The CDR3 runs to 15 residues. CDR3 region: CASSSWTGRAGELFF. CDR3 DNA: TGTGCCAGCAGCTCGTGGACAGGGAGGGCCGGGGAGCTGTTTTTT.

CDR3 protein: CASSFRIAGSSGANVLTF. CDR3 coding DNA: TGTGCCAGCAGTTTCCGGATAGCGGGCAGCTCTGGGGCCAACGTCCTGACTTTC. This chain links TRBV27 with TRBJ2-6, with 7 bases fitting TRBD2. This CDR3 is 18 amino acids long. The V gene's germline CDR1 is MNHEY and CDR2 SMNVEV (reference sequence). Trimming took 3 bases from V and 0 from J; bases not matched to a gene: 8.

CDR3 loop: CASSLGPRGTDTQYF. Written as DNA, the CDR3 is TGTGCCAGCAGTTTGGGGCCCAGGGGGACAGATACGCAGTATTTT. The V call is TRBV28, the J call TRBJ2-3; 7 nucleotides agree with TRBD1. The V and J ends lost 3 bases and 3 bases, in that order; junction bases with no gene match: 6. Germline V gene lookup returns CDR1 MDHEN and CDR2 SYDVKM. The CDR3 extends over 15 amino acids.

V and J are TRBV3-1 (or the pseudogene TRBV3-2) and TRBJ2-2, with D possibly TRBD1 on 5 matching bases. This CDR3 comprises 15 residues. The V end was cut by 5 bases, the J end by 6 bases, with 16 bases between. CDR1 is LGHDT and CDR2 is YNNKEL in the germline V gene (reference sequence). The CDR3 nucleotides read TGTGCCAGCAGCTCGGGCGCCAGGGTGGCCGGGGAGCTGTTTTTT. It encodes CASSSGARVAGELFF.

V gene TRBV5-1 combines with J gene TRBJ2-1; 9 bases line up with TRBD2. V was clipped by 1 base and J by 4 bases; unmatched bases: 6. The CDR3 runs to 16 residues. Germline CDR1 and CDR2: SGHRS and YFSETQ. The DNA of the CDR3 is TGCGCCAGCAGCTTGCGGGCTAGCGGGGTTTACAATGAGCAGTTCTTC. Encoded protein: CASSLRASGVYNEQFF. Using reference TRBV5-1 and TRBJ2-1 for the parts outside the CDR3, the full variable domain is KAGVTQTPRYLIKTRGQQVTLSCSPISGHRSVSWYQQTPGQGLQFLFEYFSETQRNKGNFPGRFSGRQFSNSRSEMNVSTLELGDSALYLCASSLRASGVYNEQFFGPGTRLTVL.

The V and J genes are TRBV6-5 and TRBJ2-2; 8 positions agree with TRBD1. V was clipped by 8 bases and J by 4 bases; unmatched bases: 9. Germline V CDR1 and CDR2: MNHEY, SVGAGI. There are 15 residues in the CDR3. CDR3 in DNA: TGTGCCAGCGAAGGACAGGGAGTATTCACCGGGGAGCTGTTTTTT. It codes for CASEGQGVFTGELFF.

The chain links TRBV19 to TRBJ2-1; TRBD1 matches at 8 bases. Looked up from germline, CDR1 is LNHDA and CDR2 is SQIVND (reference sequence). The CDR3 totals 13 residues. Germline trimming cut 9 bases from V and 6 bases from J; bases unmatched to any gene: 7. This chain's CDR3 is CASGVTGGNEQFF. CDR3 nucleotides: TGTGCCAGCGGGGTTACAGGGGGCAATGAGCAGTTCTTC.

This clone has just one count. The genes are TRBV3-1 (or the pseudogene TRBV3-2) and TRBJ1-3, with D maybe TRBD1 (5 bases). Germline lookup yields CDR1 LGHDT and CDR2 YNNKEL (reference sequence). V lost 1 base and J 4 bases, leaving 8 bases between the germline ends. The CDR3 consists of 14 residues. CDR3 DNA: TGTGCCAGCAGCCAAGTCCCAGGGGGAAACACCATATATTTT. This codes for CASSQVPGGNTIYF.